This T cell receptor beta chain is drawn from a study of Graves' ophthalmopathy and Graves' hyperthyroidism. Germline assignment: CDR1 MNHNS and CDR2 SASEGT. CDR3 size: 11 residues. Investigators amplified TCR beta CDR3 regions from RNA transcripts. The authors performed first-round RT-PCR with HTBI primers and then a second-round multiplex PCR. TCRdb re-analysed the multiplex PCR reads in MiXCR, keeping a single row per CDR3 protein. In the table there are over 500,000 distinct CDR3 sequences, about 24% of which are singletons. In this sample, this clonotype turned up many times. At one of its ends the junction is not consistent with the germline gene, which may arise from a read error.

This TCR derives from a woman aged 18-29 years with stable Graves' hyperthyroidism. Some clones in this sample may be carry-over from other donors' samples. This sequence joins TRBV6-1 and TRBJ2-5, with TRBD1 as a possible D gene (5 bases). The sample consisted of peripheral blood. The chain's CDR3 is CASSSQGKTAF. The CDR3 DNA sequence: TGTGCCAGCAGTTCTCAGGGAAAGACAGCCTTC.